The clone carrying this T cell receptor beta chain turned up a few times. Its antigen remains unknown. The entirety of the isolated RNA underwent reverse transcription, so expressed TCRB transcripts were sequenced. Sequenced by immunoSEQ multiplex PCR; TCRdb stores in-frame clones only, minus some. The sample has 400,000 to 550,000 clones, 11% seen once. The single heparinised draw taken from each donor contained roughly 100 mL of blood on average. CD4+ naive, central memory, regulatory and stem cell-like memory subsets were isolated by sorting on CD45RO/CCR7/CD25/CD127/CD95/CD27. The authors obtained over 98% purity in all sorted populations. This CDR3 spans 15 amino acids. The sample is drawn from a study of beta chain features in type 1 diabetes. Study-level points and caveats: Among patients with Type 1 diabetes, TCRB CDR3s were moderately but significantly shorter in every one of the four CD4+ subsets.

The chain couples TRBV21-1 to TRBJ1-5. TRBV21-1 is a pseudogene locus. Input material: naive CD4+ T cells from blood. The TCR originated in a young woman in good health. This CDR3 reads CASSFWGLSEGAQHF. For the CDR3, the DNA is TGTGCCAGCAGTTTCTGGGGACTCTCGGAAGGGGCCCAGCATTTT.